The clone carrying this T cell receptor (beta chain) was observed a single time. What it binds is not known. Processing of graft tissue released intraepithelial and lamina propria lymphocytes. Method: immunoSEQ multiplex PCR; TCRdb's copy keeps in-frame clones and lacks some. The repertoire has roughly 36,000 clones, 87% of them found once; the top ten carry more than 15%. The data belong to a study of graft-versus-host responses after intestinal transplantation. About the research overall: Multivisceral, liver-intestinal, or isolated intestinal grafts went to recipients. Each patient got anti-thymocyte globulin induction, then tacrolimus and steroids for around three years.

Study-wide points: Allografts carried high graft-versus-host to host-versus-graft clonal ratios in patients having graft-donor T cell macrochimerism. GvH clones were identified in recipient marrow, with some first appearing in ileum or blood.

The CDR3 is 16 residues long. The germline V gene encodes CDR1 SGHAT and CDR2 FQNNGV. J lost 6 bases, V lost 4 bases, and 9 bases had no gene match. Source: ileum tissue, taken around 190 days after intestinal transplant. This sequence was found in a human patient who received an intestinal transplant, so some T cells may come from the graft donor. This chain uses TRBV11-2 with TRBJ2-2; TRBD2 matches at 9 bases. CDR3 sequence: CASSSPRAGGAGELFF. The CDR3, as DNA: TGTGCCAGCAGCTCTCCCCGAGCGGGAGGAGCCGGGGAGCTGTTTTTT.